This TCR beta chain was identified in a study of cytomegalovirus exposure and HLA in healthy donors. General study results and limits: A further, later analysis showed that HLA-associated TCR beta chains (compared with equally common others) were more clonally expanded. In a later analysis, at a false discovery rate of 0.05, roughly 17,000 TCR beta sequences matched HLA alleles. Despite most TCR sequences being rare, some public TCRs occurred in many donors.

This PCR relied on a set of 60 Vbeta primers and 13 Jbeta primers. The protocol was immunoSEQ multiplex PCR, while the TCRdb copy is restricted to in-frame clones and leaves out a portion. The sample has about 130,000 clones; less than 80% are singletons. Regarding this clone: What it binds is not known.

CDR1 is SGHDT, CDR2 YYEEEE, per germline. The J segment lost 8 bases and the V segment lost 2 bases, leaving 10 bases of the junction unmatched. The CDR3 is made up of 15 amino acids. The sample consisted of PBMCs. The gene calls are TRBV5-6 and TRBJ2-1; TRBD2 aligns across 7 bases. The source is a man aged 35 to 55 in good health and CMV-seropositive. The DNA for the CDR3 is TGTGCCAGCAGCTTCGGTCAGGGCCGGGGGGATGAGCAGTTCTTC. This encodes CASSFGQGRGDEQFF.